Detailed here is one TCR beta chain. Its antigen is unknown. How the authors handled the data: From ImmunoSEQ came sequences covering only the junction and carrying no quality scores, so filtering differed. Only in-frame clones appear in the TCRdb table, and some are missing; sequencing was by immunoSEQ multiplex PCR. V, J and clone size are those of that table, while D and trimming were read from the DNA. The table records 2 million to 3 million clones, roughly 93% of them present only once. Donors included only healthy HIV-negative adults lacking recent acute infections or vaccinations. This sample was taken from a study of shared clonotypes between healthy human individuals. Study results and limitations: Across a handful of donors, naive CD4 shared roughly 5%, naive CD8 more than 3%, memory CD4 approximately 2.5%, memory CD8 0.4% to 0.5%. Clonotypes shared by all four sorted-subset donors had higher generation probabilities than non-shared clonotypes.

CDR1 SQVTM and CDR2 ANQGSEA come from the germline V gene. V lost 5 bases to trimming and J lost 10 bases, with 15 bases between them. This CDR3 has 13 amino acids. The chain joins TRBV29-1 to TRBJ1-6; D possibly corresponds to TRBD1 (6 bases). The clonotype comes from a man aged 18-30 years in good health. Some clones in this sample may be carry-over from other donors' samples. Sequencing input: naive CD4+ T cells from PBMCs. Subset of the sample: CD45RA+ positively selected. In DNA, the CDR3 is TGCAGCGTTCGAGGACAGTTAGGGTCACCCCTCCACTTT. Translation: CSVRGQLGSPLHF.